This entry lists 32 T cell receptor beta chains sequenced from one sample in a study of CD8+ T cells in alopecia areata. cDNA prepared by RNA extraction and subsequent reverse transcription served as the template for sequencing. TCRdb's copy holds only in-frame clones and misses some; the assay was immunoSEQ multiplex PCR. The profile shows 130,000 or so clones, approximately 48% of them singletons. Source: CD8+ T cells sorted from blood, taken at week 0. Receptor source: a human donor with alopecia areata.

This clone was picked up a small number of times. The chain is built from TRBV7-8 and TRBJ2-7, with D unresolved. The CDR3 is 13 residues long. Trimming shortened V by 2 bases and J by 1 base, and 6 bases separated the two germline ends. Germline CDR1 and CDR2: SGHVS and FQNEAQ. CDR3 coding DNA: TGTGCCAGCAGCTTACAGACTTCCTACGAGCAGTACTTC. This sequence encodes CASSLQTSYEQYF.

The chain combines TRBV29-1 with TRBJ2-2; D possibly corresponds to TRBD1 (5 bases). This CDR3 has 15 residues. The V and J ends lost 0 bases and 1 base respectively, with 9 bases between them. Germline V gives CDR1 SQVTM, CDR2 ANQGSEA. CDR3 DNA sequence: TGCAGCGTTGAAGATTTGGACAAGAACACCGGGGAGCTGTTTTTT. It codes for CSVEDLDKNTGELFF.

CDR3 sequence reads: CASSPIKQGISEKLFF. CDR3 nucleotide sequence: TGTGCCAGCAGTCCAATCAAACAGGGAATAAGTGAAAAACTGTTTTTT. The J gene is TRBJ1-4, the V gene TRBV13; D is possibly TRBD1 (6 bases). Germline-derived CDR1 and CDR2 are PRHDT and FYEKMQ (reference sequence). The V end lost 6 bases, the J end lost 7 bases, and 21 bases lay between the germline ends. The CDR3 covers 16 residues.

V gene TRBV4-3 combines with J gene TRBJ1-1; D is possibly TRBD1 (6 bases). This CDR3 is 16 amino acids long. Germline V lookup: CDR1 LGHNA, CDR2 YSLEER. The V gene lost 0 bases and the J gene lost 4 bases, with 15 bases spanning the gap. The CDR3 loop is CASSQDTTGGSTEAFF. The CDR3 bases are TGCGCCAGCAGCCAAGATACGACAGGCGGTAGCACTGAAGCTTTCTTT.

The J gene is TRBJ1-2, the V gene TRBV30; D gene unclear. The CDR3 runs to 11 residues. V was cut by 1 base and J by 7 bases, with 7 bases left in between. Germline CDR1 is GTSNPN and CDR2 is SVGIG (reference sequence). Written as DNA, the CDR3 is TGTGCCTGGAGTGGGGAGCGTGGCTACACCTTC. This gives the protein CAWSGERGYTF.

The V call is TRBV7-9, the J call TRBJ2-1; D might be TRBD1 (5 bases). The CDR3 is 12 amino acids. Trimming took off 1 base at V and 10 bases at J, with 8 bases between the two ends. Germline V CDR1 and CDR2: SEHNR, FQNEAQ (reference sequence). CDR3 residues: CASSLDRFEQFF. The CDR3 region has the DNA TGTGCCAGCAGCTTAGACAGGTTCGAGCAGTTCTTC.

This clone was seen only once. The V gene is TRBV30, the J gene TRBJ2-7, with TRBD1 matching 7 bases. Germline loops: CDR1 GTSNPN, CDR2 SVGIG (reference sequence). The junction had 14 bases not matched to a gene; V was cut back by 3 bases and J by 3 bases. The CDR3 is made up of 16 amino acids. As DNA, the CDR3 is TGTGCCTGGAGCAGGGGCCCCGGGACAGATTTCTACGAGCAGTACTTC. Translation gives CAWSRGPGTDFYEQYF.

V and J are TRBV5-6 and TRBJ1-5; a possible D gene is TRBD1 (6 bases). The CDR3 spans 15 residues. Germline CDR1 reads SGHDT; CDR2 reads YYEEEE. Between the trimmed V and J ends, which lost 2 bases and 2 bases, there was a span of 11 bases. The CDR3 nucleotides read TGTGCCAGCAGCTTTGGGGGGGCCGGCAATCAGCCCCAGCATTTT. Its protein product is CASSFGGAGNQPQHF.

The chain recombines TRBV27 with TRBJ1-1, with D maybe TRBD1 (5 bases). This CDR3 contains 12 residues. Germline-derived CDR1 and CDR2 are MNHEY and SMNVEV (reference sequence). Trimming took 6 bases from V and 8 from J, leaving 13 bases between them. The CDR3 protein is CASSLQGGEAFF. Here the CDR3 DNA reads TGTGCCAGCAGCCTGCAGGGAGGGGAAGCTTTCTTT.

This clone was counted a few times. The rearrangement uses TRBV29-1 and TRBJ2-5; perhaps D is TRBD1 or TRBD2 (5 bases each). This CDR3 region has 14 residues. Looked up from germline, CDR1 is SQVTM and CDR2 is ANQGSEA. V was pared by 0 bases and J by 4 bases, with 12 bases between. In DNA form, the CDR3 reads TGCAGCGTTGAAGATCGGGGCGGCGGAGAGACCCAGTACTTC. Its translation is CSVEDRGGGETQYF.

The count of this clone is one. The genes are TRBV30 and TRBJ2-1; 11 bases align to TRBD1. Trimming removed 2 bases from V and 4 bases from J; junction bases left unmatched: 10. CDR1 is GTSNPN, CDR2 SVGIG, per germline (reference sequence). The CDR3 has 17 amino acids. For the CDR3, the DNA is TGTGCCTGGAGTCTCGCTTTCGGGACAGGGGGATACAATGAGCAGTTCTTC. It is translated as CAWSLAFGTGGYNEQFF. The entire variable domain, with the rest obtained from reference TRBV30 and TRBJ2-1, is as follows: SQTIHQWPATLVQPVGSPLSLECTVEGTSNPNLYWYRQAAGRGLQLLFYSVGIGQISSEVPQNLSASRPQDRQFILSSKKLLLSDSGFYLCAWSLAFGTGGYNEQFFGPGTRLTVL.

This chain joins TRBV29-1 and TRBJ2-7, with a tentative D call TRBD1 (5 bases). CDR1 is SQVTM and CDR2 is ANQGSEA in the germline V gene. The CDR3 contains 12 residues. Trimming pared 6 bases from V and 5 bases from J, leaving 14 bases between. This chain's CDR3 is CSVYTGTHEQYF. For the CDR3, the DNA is TGCAGCGTATATACAGGTACCCACGAGCAGTACTTC.

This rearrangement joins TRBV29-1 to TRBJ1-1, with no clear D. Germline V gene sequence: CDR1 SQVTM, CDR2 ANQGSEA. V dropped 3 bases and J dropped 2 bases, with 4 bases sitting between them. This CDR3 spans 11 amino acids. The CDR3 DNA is TGCAGCGTTGATGTCAACACTGAAGCTTTCTTT. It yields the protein CSVDVNTEAFF.

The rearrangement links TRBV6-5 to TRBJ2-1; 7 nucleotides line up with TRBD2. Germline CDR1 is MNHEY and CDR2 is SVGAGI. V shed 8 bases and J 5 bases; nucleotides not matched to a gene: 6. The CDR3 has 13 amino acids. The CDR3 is CASLGGENNEQFF. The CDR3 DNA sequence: TGTGCCAGCCTGGGGGGGGAAAACAATGAGCAGTTCTTC.

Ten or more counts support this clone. The CDR3 DNA sequence: TGTGCCAGCCAGAAACATAGCAATCAGCCCCAGCATTTT. Its translation: CASQKHSNQPQHF. V gene TRBV6-6 combines with J gene TRBJ1-5; the D is unclear. The V and J ends lost 8 bases and 0 bases respectively, with 8 bases between them. The CDR3 runs to 13 residues. Germline CDR1 is MNHNY and CDR2 is SVGAGI (reference sequence).

The CDR3: CASSQEQRETQYF. The CDR3 DNA reads TGTGCCAGCAGCCAAGAGCAACGGGAGACCCAGTACTTC. The chain is built from TRBV4-2 and TRBJ2-5; no firm D call. The V end lost 0 bases, the J end lost 5 bases, and 7 bases lay between the germline ends. CDR3 size: 13 residues. The germline V gene has CDR1 LGHNA and CDR2 YNFKEQ.

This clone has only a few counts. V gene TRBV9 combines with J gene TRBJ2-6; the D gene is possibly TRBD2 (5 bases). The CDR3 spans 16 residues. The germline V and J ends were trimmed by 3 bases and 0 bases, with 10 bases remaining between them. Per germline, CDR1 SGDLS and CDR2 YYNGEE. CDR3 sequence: CASSADFSSGANVLTF. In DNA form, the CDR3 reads TGTGCCAGCAGCGCGGACTTCAGCTCTGGGGCCAACGTCCTGACTTTC. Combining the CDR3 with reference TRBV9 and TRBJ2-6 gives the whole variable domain DSGVTQTPKHLITATGQRVTLRCSPRSGDLSVYWYQQSLDQGLQFLIQYYNGEERAKGNILERFSAQQFPDLHSELNLSSLELGDSALYFCASSADFSSGANVLTFGAGSRLTVL.

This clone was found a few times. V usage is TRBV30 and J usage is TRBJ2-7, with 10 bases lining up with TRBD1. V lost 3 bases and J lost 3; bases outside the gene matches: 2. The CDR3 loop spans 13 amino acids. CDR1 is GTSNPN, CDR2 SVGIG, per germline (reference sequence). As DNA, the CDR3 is TGTGCCTGGAGCAGGGACAGGGGCTACGAGCAGTACTTC. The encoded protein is CAWSRDRGYEQYF.

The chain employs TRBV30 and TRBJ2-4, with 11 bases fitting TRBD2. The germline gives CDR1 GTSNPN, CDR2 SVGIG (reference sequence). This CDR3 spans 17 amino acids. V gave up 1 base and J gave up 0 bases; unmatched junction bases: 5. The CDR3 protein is CAWSEELAGVAKNIQYF. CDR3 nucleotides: TGTGCCTGGAGTGAGGAACTAGCGGGGGTAGCCAAAAACATTCAGTACTTC.

CDR3 DNA: TGTGCCAGCAGTAATGGGTACCAAGAGACCCAGTACTTC. Encoded protein: CASSNGYQETQYF. The chain is built from TRBV6-5 and TRBJ2-5; D gene uncertain. The length of the CDR3 is 13 residues. V gave up 5 bases and J gave up 0 bases, with 7 bases separating them. The germline CDR1 and CDR2 sequences are MNHEY and SVGAGI.

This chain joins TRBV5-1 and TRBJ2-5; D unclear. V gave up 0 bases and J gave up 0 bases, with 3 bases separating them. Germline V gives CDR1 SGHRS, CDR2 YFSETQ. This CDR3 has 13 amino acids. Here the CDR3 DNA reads TGCGCCAGCAGCTTGGACAACCAAGAGACCCAGTACTTC. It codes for CASSLDNQETQYF.

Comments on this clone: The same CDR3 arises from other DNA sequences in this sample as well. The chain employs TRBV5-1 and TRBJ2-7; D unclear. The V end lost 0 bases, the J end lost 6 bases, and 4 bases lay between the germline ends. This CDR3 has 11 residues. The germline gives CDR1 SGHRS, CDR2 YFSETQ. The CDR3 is CASSLGLEQYF. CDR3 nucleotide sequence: TGCGCCAGCAGCTTGGGGCTCGAGCAGTACTTC.

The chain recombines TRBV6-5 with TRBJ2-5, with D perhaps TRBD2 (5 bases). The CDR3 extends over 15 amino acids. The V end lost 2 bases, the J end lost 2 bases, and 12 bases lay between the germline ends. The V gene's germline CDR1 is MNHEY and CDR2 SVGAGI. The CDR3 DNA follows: TGTGCCAGCAGTTACCGGTGGACGGGGCAAGAGACCCAGTACTTC. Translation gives CASSYRWTGQETQYF.

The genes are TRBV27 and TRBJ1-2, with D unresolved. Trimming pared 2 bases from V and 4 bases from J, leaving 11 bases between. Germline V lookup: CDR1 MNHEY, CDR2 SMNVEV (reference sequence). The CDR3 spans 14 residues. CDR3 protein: CASSLTNSLYGYTF. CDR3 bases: TGTGCCAGCAGTTTAACGAACAGTCTCTATGGCTACACCTTC.

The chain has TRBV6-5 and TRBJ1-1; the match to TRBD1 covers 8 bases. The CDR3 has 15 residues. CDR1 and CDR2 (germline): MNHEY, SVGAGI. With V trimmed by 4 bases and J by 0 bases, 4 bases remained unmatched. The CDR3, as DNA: TGTGCCAGCAGTTTAGGACAGGGATTGAACACTGAAGCTTTCTTT. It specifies CASSLGQGLNTEAFF.

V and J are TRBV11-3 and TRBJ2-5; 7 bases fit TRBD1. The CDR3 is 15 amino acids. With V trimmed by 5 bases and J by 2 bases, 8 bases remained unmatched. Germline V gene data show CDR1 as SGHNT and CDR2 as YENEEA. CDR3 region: CASSPRQGSQETQYF. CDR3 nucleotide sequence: TGTGCCAGCAGCCCGCGACAGGGATCTCAAGAGACCCAGTACTTC.

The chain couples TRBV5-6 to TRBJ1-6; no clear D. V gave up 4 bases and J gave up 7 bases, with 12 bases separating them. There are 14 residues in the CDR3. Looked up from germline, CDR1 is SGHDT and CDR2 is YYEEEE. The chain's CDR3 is CASSLLLGNSPLHF. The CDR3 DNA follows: TGTGCCAGCAGCCTTCTTCTGGGGAATTCACCCCTCCACTTT.

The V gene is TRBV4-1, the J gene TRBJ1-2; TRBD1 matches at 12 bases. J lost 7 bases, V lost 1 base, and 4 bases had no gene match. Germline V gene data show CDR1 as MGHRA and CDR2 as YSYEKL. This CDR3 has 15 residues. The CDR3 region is CASSQGDRGLGGYTF. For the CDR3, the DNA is TGCGCCAGCAGCCAAGGGGACAGGGGGCTTGGTGGCTACACCTTC.

This CDR3 is CASSDGTAYEQYF. Here the CDR3 DNA reads TGTGCCAGCAGTGATGGGACAGCCTACGAGCAGTACTTC. The chain combines TRBV6-1 with TRBJ2-7; 7 bases match TRBD1. The CDR3 spans 13 residues. The germline CDR1 and CDR2 sequences are MNHNS and SASEGT. Trimming took 3 bases from V and 2 from J; bases not matched to a gene: 1.

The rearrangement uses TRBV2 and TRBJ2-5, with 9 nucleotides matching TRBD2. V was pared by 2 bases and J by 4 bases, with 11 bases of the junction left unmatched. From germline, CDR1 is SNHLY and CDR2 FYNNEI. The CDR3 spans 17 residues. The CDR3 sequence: CASSEFGASGTGETQYF. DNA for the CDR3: TGTGCCAGCAGTGAATTTGGTGCTAGCGGGACTGGAGAGACCCAGTACTTC.

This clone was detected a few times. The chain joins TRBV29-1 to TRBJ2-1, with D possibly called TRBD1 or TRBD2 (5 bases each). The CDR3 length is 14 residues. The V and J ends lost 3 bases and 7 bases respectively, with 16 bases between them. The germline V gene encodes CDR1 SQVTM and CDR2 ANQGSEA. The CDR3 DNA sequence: TGCAGCGTTGAGGCGTATGGCTGGGGGAATGAGCAGTTCTTC. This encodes CSVEAYGWGNEQFF.

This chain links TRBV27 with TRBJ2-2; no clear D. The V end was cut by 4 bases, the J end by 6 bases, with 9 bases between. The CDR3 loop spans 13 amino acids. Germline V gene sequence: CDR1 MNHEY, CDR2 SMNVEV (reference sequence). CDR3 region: CASSSSTAGELFF. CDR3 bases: TGTGCCAGCAGTTCTTCCACTGCCGGGGAGCTGTTTTTT.